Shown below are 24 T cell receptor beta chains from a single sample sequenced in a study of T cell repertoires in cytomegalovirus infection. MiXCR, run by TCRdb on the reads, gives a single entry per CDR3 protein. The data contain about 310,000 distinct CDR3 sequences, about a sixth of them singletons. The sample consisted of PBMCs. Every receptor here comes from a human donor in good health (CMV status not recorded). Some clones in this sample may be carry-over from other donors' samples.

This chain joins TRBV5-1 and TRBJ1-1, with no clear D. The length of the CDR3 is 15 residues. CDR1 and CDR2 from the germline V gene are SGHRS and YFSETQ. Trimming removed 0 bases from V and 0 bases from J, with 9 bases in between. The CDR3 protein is CASSLDIFMNTEAFF. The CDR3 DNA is TGCGCCAGCAGCTTGGACATCTTCATGAACACTGAAGCTTTCTTT.

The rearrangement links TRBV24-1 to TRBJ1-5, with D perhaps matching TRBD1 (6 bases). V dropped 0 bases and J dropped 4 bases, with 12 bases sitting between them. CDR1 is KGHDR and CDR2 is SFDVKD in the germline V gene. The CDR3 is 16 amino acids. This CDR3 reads CATSDLDTGSNQPQHF. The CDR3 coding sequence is TGTGCCACCAGTGATTTGGATACAGGGAGTAATCAGCCCCAGCATTTT.

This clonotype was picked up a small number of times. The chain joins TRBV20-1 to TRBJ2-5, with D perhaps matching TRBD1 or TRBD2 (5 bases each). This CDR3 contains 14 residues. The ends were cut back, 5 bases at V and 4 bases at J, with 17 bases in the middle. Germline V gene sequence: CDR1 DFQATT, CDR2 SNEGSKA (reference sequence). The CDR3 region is CSAGGFGAGETQYF. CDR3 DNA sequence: TGCAGTGCTGGGGGATTCGGGGCGGGAGAGACCCAGTACTTC.

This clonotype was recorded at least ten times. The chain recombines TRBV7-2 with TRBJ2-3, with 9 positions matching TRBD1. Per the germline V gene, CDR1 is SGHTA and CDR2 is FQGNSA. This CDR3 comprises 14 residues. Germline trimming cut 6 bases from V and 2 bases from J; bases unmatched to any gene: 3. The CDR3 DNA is TGTGCCAGCAGGCGGGACAGGGACACAGATACGCAGTATTTT. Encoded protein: CASRRDRDTDTQYF.

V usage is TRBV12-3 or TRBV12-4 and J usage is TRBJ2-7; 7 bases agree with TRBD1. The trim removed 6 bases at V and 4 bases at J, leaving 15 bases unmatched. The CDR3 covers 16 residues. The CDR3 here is CASRFETGTEIYEQYF. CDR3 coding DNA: TGTGCCAGCAGGTTTGAGACCGGGACAGAGATTTACGAGCAGTACTTC.

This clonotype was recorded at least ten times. CDR3 sequence reads: CASSSASGAYNEQFF. Written as DNA, the CDR3 is TGTGCCAGTAGTTCTGCTAGCGGCGCCTACAATGAGCAGTTCTTC. The V gene is TRBV19, the J gene TRBJ2-1; TRBD2 aligns across 7 bases. Germline assignment: CDR1 LNHDA and CDR2 SQIVND (reference sequence). The V gene end was trimmed by 5 bases and the J gene end by 2 bases; junction bases not matched to a gene: 6. The CDR3 has 15 residues.

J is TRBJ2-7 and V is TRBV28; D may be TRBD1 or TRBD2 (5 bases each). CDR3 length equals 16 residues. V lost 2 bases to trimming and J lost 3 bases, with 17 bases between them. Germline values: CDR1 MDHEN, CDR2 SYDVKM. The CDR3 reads CASSLVGTVGHYEQYF. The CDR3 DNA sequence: TGTGCCAGCAGTTTAGTTGGGACCGTGGGTCACTACGAGCAGTACTTC.

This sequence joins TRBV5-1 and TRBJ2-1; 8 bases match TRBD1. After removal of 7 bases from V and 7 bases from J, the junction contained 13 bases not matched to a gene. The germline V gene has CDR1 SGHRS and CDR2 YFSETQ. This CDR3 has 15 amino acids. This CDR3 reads CASSGGRTITNEQFF. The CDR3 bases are TGCGCCAGCTCAGGGGGCCGGACTATCACTAATGAGCAGTTCTTC.

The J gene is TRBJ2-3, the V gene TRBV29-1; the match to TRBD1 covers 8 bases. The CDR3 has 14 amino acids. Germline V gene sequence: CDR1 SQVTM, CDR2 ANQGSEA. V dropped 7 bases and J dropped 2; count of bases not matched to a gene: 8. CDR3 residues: CSGADRGTTDTQYF. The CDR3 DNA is TGCAGCGGAGCTGACAGGGGAACCACAGATACGCAGTATTTT.

The CDR3, as DNA: TGTGCCAGCAGCCCGGGGGGGGCGTCAGATACGCAGTATTTT. Residues: CASSPGGASDTQYF. The V gene is TRBV7-6, the J gene TRBJ2-3; TRBD2 matches 8 bases. Germline CDR1 reads SGHVS; CDR2 reads FNYEAQ. This CDR3 region has 14 residues. V lost 5 bases and J lost 4; bases outside the gene matches: 5.

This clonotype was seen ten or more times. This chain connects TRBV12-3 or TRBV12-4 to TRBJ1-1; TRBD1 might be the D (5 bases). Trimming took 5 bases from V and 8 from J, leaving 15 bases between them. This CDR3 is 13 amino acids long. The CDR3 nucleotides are TGTGCCAGCAGTGCTTTTAAGACAGACGAAGCTTTCTTT. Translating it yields CASSAFKTDEAFF.

The CDR3 is CASSFSGSGEQYF. The CDR3, as DNA: TGTGCCAGCAGTTTTTCAGGGTCGGGCGAGCAGTACTTC. This chain joins TRBV12-3 or TRBV12-4 and TRBJ2-7; possibly TRBD1 for D (5 bases). V was trimmed by 3 bases and J by 6 bases, leaving 12 bases between them. The CDR3 loop spans 13 amino acids.

The CDR3 loop reads CASSFGGGAFGSYNEQFF. CDR3 DNA: TGTGCCAGCAGTTTTGGCGGGGGGGCCTTCGGGTCCTACAATGAGCAGTTCTTC. The V gene is TRBV6-1, the J gene TRBJ2-1; 9 positions agree with TRBD2. The trim removed 5 bases at V and 1 base at J, leaving 12 bases unmatched. The CDR3 runs 18 residues. The V gene's germline CDR1 is MNHNS and CDR2 SASEGT.

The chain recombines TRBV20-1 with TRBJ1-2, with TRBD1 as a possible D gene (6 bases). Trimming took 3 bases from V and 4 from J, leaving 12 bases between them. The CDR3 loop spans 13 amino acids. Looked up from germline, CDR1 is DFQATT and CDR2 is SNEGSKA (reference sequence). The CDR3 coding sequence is TGCAGTGCTAGCGGGGGGCTCGGCTATGGCTACACCTTC. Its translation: CSASGGLGYGYTF.

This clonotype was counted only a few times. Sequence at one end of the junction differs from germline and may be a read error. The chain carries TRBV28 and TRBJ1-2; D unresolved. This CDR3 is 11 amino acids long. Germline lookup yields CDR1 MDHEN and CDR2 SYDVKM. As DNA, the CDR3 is TGCGCGGGGAGATCTAACTATGGCTACACCTTC. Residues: CAGRSNYGYTF.

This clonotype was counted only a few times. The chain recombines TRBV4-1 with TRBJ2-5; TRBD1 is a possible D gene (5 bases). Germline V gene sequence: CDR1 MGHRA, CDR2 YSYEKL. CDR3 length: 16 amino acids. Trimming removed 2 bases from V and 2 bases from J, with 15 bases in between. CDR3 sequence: CASSQTFLGPQETQYF. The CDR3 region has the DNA TGCGCCAGCAGCCAAACCTTTCTGGGGCCACAAGAGACCCAGTACTTC.

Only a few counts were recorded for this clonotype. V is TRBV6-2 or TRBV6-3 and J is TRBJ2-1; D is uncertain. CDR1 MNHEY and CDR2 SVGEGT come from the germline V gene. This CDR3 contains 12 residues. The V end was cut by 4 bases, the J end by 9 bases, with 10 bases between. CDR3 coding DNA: TGTGCCAGCAGTTTGGGCGATACTGAGCAGTTCTTC. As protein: CASSLGDTEQFF.

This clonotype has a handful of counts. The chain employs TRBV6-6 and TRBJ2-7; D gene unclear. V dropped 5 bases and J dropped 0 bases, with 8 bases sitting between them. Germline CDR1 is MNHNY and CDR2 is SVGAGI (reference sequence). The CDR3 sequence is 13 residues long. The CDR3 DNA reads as TGTGCCAGCAGTGCCGCAGGCTCCTACGAGCAGTACTTC. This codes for CASSAAGSYEQYF.

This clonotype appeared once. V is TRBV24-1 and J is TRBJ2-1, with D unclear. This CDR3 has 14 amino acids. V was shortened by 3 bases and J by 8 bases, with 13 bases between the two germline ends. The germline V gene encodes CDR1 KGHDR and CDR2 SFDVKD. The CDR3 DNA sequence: TGTGCCACCAGTGATCGGCGAAACGGCGATGAGCAGTTCTTC. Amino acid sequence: CATSDRRNGDEQFF.

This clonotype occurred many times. The chain's CDR3 is CASSERPNYTEAFF. As DNA, the CDR3 is TGTGCCAGCAGTGAAAGACCGAACTACACTGAAGCTTTCTTT. This chain links TRBV2 with TRBJ1-1; D is uncertain. The CDR3 has 14 amino acids. The germline gives CDR1 SNHLY, CDR2 FYNNEI. Trimming left V 2 bases short and J 3 bases short, with 10 bases between.

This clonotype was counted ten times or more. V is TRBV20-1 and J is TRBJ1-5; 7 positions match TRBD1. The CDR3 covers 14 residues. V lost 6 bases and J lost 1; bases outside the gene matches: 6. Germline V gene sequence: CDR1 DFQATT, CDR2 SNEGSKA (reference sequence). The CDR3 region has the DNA TGCAGTGCATACGGGACAGAAAGCAATCAGCCCCAGCATTTT. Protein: CSAYGTESNQPQHF.

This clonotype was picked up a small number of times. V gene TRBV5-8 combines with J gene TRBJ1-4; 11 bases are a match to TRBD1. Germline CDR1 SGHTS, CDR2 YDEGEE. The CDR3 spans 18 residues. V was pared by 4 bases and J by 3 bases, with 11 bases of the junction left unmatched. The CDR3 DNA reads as TGTGCCAGCAGCCCCAATCTCGGACAGGGGGCGGCTAATGAAAAACTGTTTTTT. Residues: CASSPNLGQGAANEKLFF. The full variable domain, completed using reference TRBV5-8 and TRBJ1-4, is EAGVTQSPTHLIKTRGQQATLRCSPISGHTSVYWYQQALGLGLQFLLWYDEGEERNRGNFPPRFSGRQFPNYSSELNVNALELEDSALYLCASSPNLGQGAANEKLFFGSGTQLSVL.

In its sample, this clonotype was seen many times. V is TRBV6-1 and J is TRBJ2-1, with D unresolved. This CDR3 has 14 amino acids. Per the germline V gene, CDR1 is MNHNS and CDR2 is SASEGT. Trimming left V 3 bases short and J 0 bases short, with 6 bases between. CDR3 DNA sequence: TGTGCCAGCAGTGACGGAAGCTCCTACAATGAGCAGTTCTTC. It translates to CASSDGSSYNEQFF.

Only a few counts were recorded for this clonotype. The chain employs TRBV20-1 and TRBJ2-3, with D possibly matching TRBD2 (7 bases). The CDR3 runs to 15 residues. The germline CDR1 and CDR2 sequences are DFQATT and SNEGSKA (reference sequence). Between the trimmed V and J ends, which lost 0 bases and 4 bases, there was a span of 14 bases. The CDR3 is CSARDFGGGSDTQYF. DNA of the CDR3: TGCAGTGCTAGAGATTTCGGCGGGGGCTCAGATACGCAGTATTTT.